This is a list of T cell receptor beta chains from one sample in a study of CD8 T cells in Susac syndrome. TCRdb itself ran the immunoSEQ multiplex PCR reads through MiXCR, one entry per CDR3 protein. The sample has 150,000 to 200,000 distinct CDR3 sequences, around 96% seen once. The sample taken for sequencing was CD4+ T cells from PBMCs. The receptors here all came from a human donor in good health. Each CDR3 is given with its conserved first and last residue. The D gene is left open where the match is weak. Clone size, where shown, is once, few, many, or a class for clones that have expanded.

>TRBD1|TRBV9|TRBJ2-1|.
CASNPRDRDRGSGEQFF
TGTGCCAGCAACCCGCGGGACCGGGACAGGGGGTCGGGTGAGCAGTTCTTC
>.|TRBV6-2/TRBV6-3|TRBJ2-3|once
CASSAAGSQYF
TGTGCCAGCAGCGCAGCTGGGTCGCAGTATTTT
>.|TRBV30|TRBJ1-5|.
CAWSGARDSISNQPQHF
TGTGCCTGGAGCGGGGCCAGGGACTCCATAAGCAATCAGCCCCAGCATTTT
>.|TRBV18|TRBJ1-5|.
CASSPPGGGGGNQPQHF
TGTGCCAGCTCACCACCCGGTGGGGGAGGGGGCAATCAGCCCCAGCATTTT
>TRBD2|TRBV9|TRBJ2-7|.
CASSVAATSGVEQYF
TGTGCCAGCAGCGTAGCTGCTACTAGCGGGGTCGAGCAGTACTTC
>.|TRBV5-1|TRBJ2-7|.
CASSLGRPGLGNYEQYF
TGCGCCAGCAGCTTGGGCCGACCCGGTTTAGGGAATTACGAGCAGTACTTC
>TRBD1|TRBV5-1|TRBJ2-5|.
CASSFAGTGSQETQYF
TGCGCCAGCAGCTTTGCGGGGACAGGGTCACAAGAGACCCAGTACTTC
>.|TRBV6-5|TRBJ1-5|.
CASSSYKGVPGHQPQHF
TGTGCCAGCAGTTCATATAAGGGAGTCCCCGGGCATCAGCCCCAGCATTTT
>.|TRBV30|TRBJ2-1|.
CAWSPTPTQFF
TGTGCCTGGAGTCCAACTCCGACCCAGTTCTTC
>TRBD2|TRBV4-2|TRBJ2-3|.
CASTPGGGGGDTQYF
TGTGCCAGCACCCCCGGGGGGGGAGGAGGAGATACGCAGTATTTT
>TRBD2|TRBV13|TRBJ2-1|.
CASSPSRLAGGLNEQFF
TGTGCCAGCAGCCCCTCTCGACTAGCGGGGGGACTCAATGAGCAGTTCTTC
>.|TRBV21-1|TRBJ2-4|.
CASPGGRYIQYF
TGTGCCAGCCCAGGGGGTCGGTACATTCAGTACTTC
>TRBD2|TRBV20-1|TRBJ2-7|once
CSALPGASGNSYEQYF
TGCAGTGCCCTACCCGGGGCTAGCGGGAACTCCTACGAGCAGTACTTC
>.|TRBV30|TRBJ2-1|.
CAWSVTPPYNEQFF
TGTGCCTGGAGTGTGACTCCTCCTTACAATGAGCAGTTCTTC
>.|TRBV6-2/TRBV6-3|TRBJ2-1|.
CASSSSKYREPDGFF
TGTGCCAGCAGTTCTTCAAAATACAGGGAGCCGGATGGATTCTTC
>.|TRBV19|TRBJ2-2|.
CASSTSNGELFF
TGTGCCAGTAGTACGAGTAACGGGGAGCTGTTTTTT
>TRBD1|TRBV29-1|TRBJ2-5|.
CSVYRRGTGSEETQYF
TGCAGCGTTTATCGAAGAGGGACAGGCTCCGAAGAGACCCAGTACTTC
>TRBD1|TRBV5-1|TRBJ2-7|.
CASSLGTGGYEQYF
TGCGCCAGCAGCTTGGGGACAGGGGGCTACGAGCAGTACTTC
>.|TRBV4-2|TRBJ1-4|.
CASSPDRLSEKLFF
TGTGCCAGCAGCCCTGACAGGCTTAGTGAAAAACTGTTTTTT
>TRBD1|TRBV20-1|TRBJ1-5|.
CSAIPGGTGGVSQHF
TGCAGTGCTATCCCCGGAGGGACAGGGGGAGTGTCCCAGCATTTT
>.|TRBV4-3|TRBJ2-3|once
CASSQVNQADTQYF
TGCGCCAGCAGCCAAGTAAACCAGGCAGATACGCAGTATTTT
>TRBD1|TRBV5-1|TRBJ1-6|.
CASSLTGDYNSPLHF
TGCGCCAGCAGCCTGACAGGGGACTATAATTCACCCCTCCACTTT
>.|TRBV29-1|TRBJ1-1|.
CSIRIMGLGAFF
TGCAGCATTAGGATTATGGGTCTAGGAGCTTTCTTT
>.|TRBV5-1|TRBJ1-2|.
CASSRDSGASTF
TGCGCCAGCAGCCGGGACTCGGGGGCTTCCACCTTC
>TRBD2|TRBV20-1|TRBJ2-1|.
CSARLLAGEHYNEQFF
TGCAGTGCTAGATTACTAGCGGGGGAACACTACAATGAGCAGTTCTTC
>TRBD2|TRBV7-2|TRBJ2-3|.
CASRLSGGVTDTQYF
TGTGCCAGCAGACTTAGCGGGGGGGTCACAGATACGCAGTATTTT
>.|TRBV9|TRBJ2-7|once
CASSYLTGVYEQYF
TGTGCCAGCAGCTATCTGACAGGAGTCTACGAGCAGTACTTC
>.|TRBV12-3/TRBV12-4|TRBJ1-1|once
CATTSTDSYTEAFF
TGTGCCACCACTTCCACCGACAGCTACACTGAAGCTTTCTTT
>.|TRBV5-4|TRBJ2-3|.
CASSLQGTNTDTQYF
TGTGCCAGCAGCTTACAGGGGACTAACACAGATACGCAGTATTTT
>.|TRBV30|TRBJ1-1|.
CAWSQKGRSTEAFF
TGTGCCTGGAGCCAAAAGGGAAGGAGCACTGAAGCTTTCTTT
>.|TRBV19|TRBJ2-2|.
CASHHVGRAGELFF
TGTGCCAGTCATCATGTGGGGCGAGCCGGGGAGCTGTTTTTT
>.|TRBV6-5|TRBJ2-2|once
CASTLKITGELFF
TGTGCCAGCACCCTGAAGATCACCGGGGAGCTGTTTTTT
>.|TRBV30|TRBJ2-3|.
CAGTPARTDTQYF
TGTGCCGGTACCCCGGCTCGCACAGATACGCAGTATTTT
>TRBD1|TRBV27|TRBJ2-5|once
CASSRTGVAETQYF
TGTGCCAGCAGTAGGACAGGGGTCGCAGAGACCCAGTACTTC
>TRBD1|TRBV29-1|TRBJ2-1|.
CSESQGAGEQFF
TGCAGCGAATCCCAGGGGGCAGGGGAGCAGTTCTTC
>.|TRBV3-1|TRBJ2-1|.
CASSHPRAKSSYNEQFF
TGTGCCAGCAGCCACCCACGGGCGAAAAGCTCCTACAATGAGCAGTTCTTC
>TRBD2|TRBV9|TRBJ2-5|.
CASSVETSGGWTQYF
TGTGCCAGCAGCGTCGAGACTAGCGGAGGGTGGACCCAGTACTTC
>.|TRBV20-1|TRBJ2-1|few
CSARGDNEQFF
TGCAGTGCTAGGGGTGATAATGAGCAGTTCTTC
>.|TRBV6-2/TRBV6-3|TRBJ2-1|.
CASTDSTDSFYNEQFF
TGTGCCAGCACCGACTCGACTGACTCCTTTTACAATGAGCAGTTCTTC
>.|TRBV20-1|TRBJ2-5|.
CSAPSPRGQQETQYF
TGCAGTGCCCCATCACCGCGGGGGCAGCAAGAGACCCAGTACTTC
>.|TRBV2|TRBJ1-5|.
CASSTGQFQPQHF
TGTGCCAGCAGTACTGGACAGTTTCAACCCCAGCATTTT
>TRBD2|TRBV30|TRBJ2-5|.
CAWSARGAGGETQWTQYF
TGTGCCTGGAGTGCCCGAGGTGCGGGGGGGGAGACGCAGTGGACCCAGTACTTC
>.|TRBV7-9|TRBJ2-7|.
CASSLATGYGGSEQYF
TGTGCCAGCAGCTTAGCGACGGGTTACGGAGGGTCCGAGCAGTACTTC
>.|TRBV20-1|TRBJ2-1|.
CSARMLAGNEQFF
TGCAGTGCTAGAATGCTAGCAGGTAATGAGCAGTTCTTC
>.|TRBV7-9|TRBJ1-1|.
CASNNYQTGNTEAFF
TGTGCCAGCAACAACTACCAGACAGGGAACACTGAAGCTTTCTTT
>.|TRBV9|TRBJ1-4|.
CASSVGIDNEKLFF
TGTGCCAGCAGCGTAGGAATTGATAATGAAAAACTGTTTTTT
>.|TRBV3-1|TRBJ2-7|few
CASSQSSTQQYF
TGTGCCAGCAGCCAGAGTTCGACACAGCAGTACTTC
>.|TRBV11-1|TRBJ2-1|few
CASSFQGSYNEQFF
TGTGCCAGCAGCTTCCAGGGATCCTACAATGAGCAGTTCTTC
>TRBD1|TRBV6-6|TRBJ2-3|.
CASSPGQGIDTQYF
TGTGCCAGCAGTCCGGGACAGGGCATAGATACGCAGTATTTT
>.|TRBV5-5|TRBJ2-1|.
CASIFVAGANEQFF
TGTGCCAGCATTTTTGTCGCAGGGGCTAATGAGCAGTTCTTC
>TRBD2|TRBV6-1|TRBJ2-1|.
CASSLTSGAYNEQFF
TGTGCCAGCAGCCTGACTAGCGGGGCCTACAATGAGCAGTTCTTC
>.|TRBV7-9|TRBJ1-2|.
CASSLDAGGYTF
TGTGCCAGCAGCTTAGATGCGGGTGGCTACACCTTC